This TCR beta chain derives from a study of identical twins. MiXCR was run by TCRdb on the 5' RACE reads, yielding one entry per CDR3 protein. Here the sample spans hundreds of thousands of distinct CDR3 sequences, more than 6.5% being singletons. This CDR3 region has 13 residues. Trimming stripped 6 bases from V and 1 base from J, with 9 bases between. The same sample was also studied in work on yellow fever vaccine responses in identical twins. That paper adds: Reports say the vaccine T cell response in twins looked partly convergent and partly personalized.

Specimen: PBMCs. The gene calls are TRBV12-3 or TRBV12-4 and TRBJ1-1; D gene uncertain. The receptor was isolated from a woman in her late teens or twenties in good health. CDR3 sequence reads: CASRGYSNTEAFF. Here the CDR3 DNA reads TGTGCCAGCAGGGGATACTCGAACACTGAAGCTTTCTTT.